This T cell receptor (beta chain) originates from a study of radiation and T cells in renal cell carcinoma. The CDR3 is made up of 15 amino acids. Losses at the gene ends were 5 bases for V and 13 bases for J; bases not matched to a gene: 16. Germline V CDR1 and CDR2: SGHAT, FQNNGV. Stated treatment: treatment-naive control, cytoreductive nephrectomy. Using immunoSEQ multiplex PCR, the repertoire was profiled, and TCRdb retains in-frame clones only, with some absent. The sample shows 15,000 or so clones, approximately 60% of them seen only once. The rearrangement joins TRBV11-2 to TRBJ2-5; 10 bases map to TRBD1. The sequencing here drew on tumor tissue, taken from a patient whose treatment was nephrectomy without radiotherapy. This receptor was taken from a man in his sixties with renal cell carcinoma. CDR3 DNA sequence: TGTGCCAGCAGCGTCAACACCGGGACAGGGGATATTCGGTACTTC. Protein sequence: CASSVNTGTGDIRYF.